Following are 29 T cell receptor beta chains from one sample sequenced in a study of CD8+ T cells in alopecia areata (dated by TCRdb to between 2017 and 2018). Libraries were made using the immunoSEQ multiplex PCR assay. RNA was extracted from all samples and reverse transcribed into cDNA, which served as template for TCR sequencing. TCRdb obtained this table from immuneACCESS and retained in-frame rearrangements with V and J assigned. These tables miss some clones; where compared with another copy, unresolved V genes account for less than half of the shortfall, and the remainder is unexplained. The table for this sample lists 140,000 to 150,000 clones; approximately 50% of them were counted only once. The ten largest clones capture less than 8% of the sample. The sequencing input was CD4+ T cells sorted from blood. Receptor source: a human donor with alopecia areata.

A few counts support this clone. This rearrangement joins TRBV7-3 to TRBJ2-1; a possible D gene is TRBD2 (6 bases). The V end lost 6 bases, the J end lost 6 bases, and 12 bases lay between the germline ends. Germline V gives CDR1 SGHTA, CDR2 FQGTGA. CDR3 length: 13 amino acids. CDR3 protein: CASSSGGFNEQFF. The CDR3 DNA is TGTGCCAGCAGTTCCGGGGGTTTCAATGAGCAGTTCTTC.

The chain links TRBV29-1 to TRBJ1-4; D might be TRBD1 (5 bases). V lost 6 bases and J lost 8, with 22 bases in between. Germline CDR1 is SQVTM and CDR2 is ANQGSEA. The CDR3 has 15 residues. The CDR3 DNA reads as TGCAGCGTAGGAGAGCAGGGTTTGGCGACAGAAAAACTGTTTTTT. Residues: CSVGEQGLATEKLFF.

This clone was seen once. The J gene is TRBJ1-2, the V gene TRBV9, with D maybe TRBD1 (5 bases). The V gene lost 0 bases and the J gene lost 6 bases, with 9 bases spanning the gap. Germline assignment: CDR1 SGDLS and CDR2 YYNGEE. The CDR3 has 13 amino acids. CDR3 amino acids: CASSVGPGDGYTF. CDR3 coding DNA: TGTGCCAGCAGCGTAGGTCCGGGGGATGGCTACACCTTC.

This clone was counted a few times. The chain has TRBV5-1 and TRBJ2-5; D might be TRBD2 (6 bases). V lost 2 bases and J 2 bases, leaving 13 bases between the germline ends. The CDR3 runs to 15 residues. The germline V gene has CDR1 SGHRS and CDR2 YFSETQ. The CDR3 region is CASSFWVAEQETQYF. CDR3 DNA sequence: TGCGCCAGCAGCTTCTGGGTAGCGGAACAAGAGACCCAGTACTTC.

The rearrangement uses TRBV4-1 and TRBJ2-1, with 13 bases lining up with TRBD2. This CDR3 has 17 amino acids. Germline CDR1 MGHRA, CDR2 YSYEKL. Trimming took 1 base from V and 12 from J; bases not matched to a gene: 12. CDR3 sequence: CASSQGLAGGTSRAQFF. As DNA, the CDR3 is TGCGCCAGCAGCCAAGGACTAGCGGGAGGTACGAGCCGGGCGCAGTTCTTC.

The rearrangement joins TRBV5-1 to TRBJ2-5; D remains unclear. The CDR3 is 13 residues long. V lost 4 bases and J 4 bases, leaving 11 bases between the germline ends. Germline V gene lookup returns CDR1 SGHRS and CDR2 YFSETQ. CDR3 residues: CASSPLNGETQYF. The CDR3, as DNA: TGCGCCAGCAGCCCTTTAAATGGAGAGACCCAGTACTTC.

The rearrangement joins TRBV28 to TRBJ2-1; 11 nucleotides match TRBD2. The ends lost 1 base at V and 4 bases at J; junction bases unmatched: 3. CDR1 is MDHEN, CDR2 SYDVKM, per germline. The length of the CDR3 is 16 residues. The CDR3 here is CASSLSGLAAYNEQFF. In DNA form, the CDR3 reads TGTGCCAGCAGTTTATCGGGACTAGCGGCATACAATGAGCAGTTCTTC.

This chain joins TRBV30 and TRBJ2-7, with no clear D. The V gene's germline CDR1 is GTSNPN and CDR2 SVGIG (reference sequence). The CDR3 length is 12 residues. V was trimmed by 5 bases and J by 2 bases, leaving 10 bases between them. The CDR3 DNA sequence: TGTGCCTGGTTGACTGGGACCTACGAGCAGTACTTC. Protein sequence: CAWLTGTYEQYF.

On this clone itself: A read error may account for a junction end that differs from germline. This chain links TRBV7-2 with TRBJ2-1; TRBD2 aligns across 7 bases. The germline CDR1 and CDR2 sequences are SGHTA and FQGNSA. The CDR3 spans 15 residues. The CDR3 reads CASSLAVSSYNEQFF. For the CDR3, the DNA is TGTGCCAGCAGCCTAGCGGTTTCGTCCTACAATGAGCAGTTCTTC.

The chain uses TRBV9 and TRBJ2-1; a weak D match, TRBD2 (5 bases). The germline V and J ends were trimmed by 0 bases and 7 bases, with 11 bases remaining between them. Per the germline V gene, CDR1 is SGDLS and CDR2 is YYNGEE. The CDR3 consists of 14 residues. The CDR3 sequence: CASSVEGSGNEQFF. The CDR3 DNA follows: TGTGCCAGCAGCGTAGAAGGATCGGGGAATGAGCAGTTCTTC.

The gene calls are TRBV7-8 and TRBJ2-1; D could derive from TRBD1 or TRBD2 (5 bases each). Germline V gene lookup returns CDR1 SGHVS and CDR2 FQNEAQ. V was trimmed by 7 bases and J by 10 bases, leaving 14 bases between them. The CDR3 length is 12 residues. In nucleotides, the CDR3 is TGTGCCAGCACTGATACGTGGGGGGAGCAGTTCTTC. It codes for CASTDTWGEQFF.

This clone was recorded only once. The rearrangement uses TRBV11-1 and TRBJ2-3; the match to TRBD2 covers 8 bases. This CDR3 spans 16 amino acids. V was clipped by 7 bases and J by 1 base; unmatched bases: 10. The V gene's germline CDR1 is SGHAT and CDR2 FQDESV (reference sequence). The chain's CDR3 is CASTAVAGGRTDTQYF. The DNA of the CDR3 is TGTGCCAGCACAGCTGTGGCGGGAGGACGCACAGATACGCAGTATTTT.

This clone was picked up a small number of times. The rearrangement uses TRBV29-1 and TRBJ2-5; TRBD2 aligns across 10 bases. The germline V gene has CDR1 SQVTM and CDR2 ANQGSEA. This CDR3 has 14 residues. V trimming: 5 bases; J trimming: 3 bases; junction bases outside the gene matches: 6. CDR3 sequence: CSVSSGSLEETQYF. The CDR3 DNA sequence: TGCAGCGTTTCTAGCGGGAGTTTGGAAGAGACCCAGTACTTC. Full variable domain (outside the CDR3, taken from reference TRBV29-1 and TRBJ2-5): SAVISQKPSRDICQRGTSLTIQCQVDSQVTMMFWYRQQPGQSLTLIATANQGSEATYESGFVIDKFPISRPNLTFSTLTVSNMSPEDSSIYLCSVSSGSLEETQYFGPGTRLLVL.

The CDR3 bases are TGTGCCAGCAGCTTTCCTCCGACAGCCCCCACCGGGGAGCTGTTTTTT. The encoded protein is CASSFPPTAPTGELFF. The chain recombines TRBV7-8 with TRBJ2-2, with a tentative D call TRBD1 (5 bases). This CDR3 has 16 amino acids. Trimming pared 3 bases from V and 4 bases from J, leaving 15 bases between. Germline loops: CDR1 SGHVS, CDR2 FQNEAQ.

J is TRBJ2-1 and V is TRBV7-8; no definite D call. Per the germline V gene, CDR1 is SGHVS and CDR2 is FQNEAQ. The CDR3 runs to 15 residues. The ends were cut back, 2 bases at V and 1 base at J, with 9 bases in the middle. CDR3 sequence: CASSLSHGSYNEQFF. CDR3 DNA: TGTGCCAGCAGCTTAAGCCATGGGTCCTACAATGAGCAGTTCTTC.

The chain has TRBV6-1 and TRBJ2-5; D is perhaps TRBD1 or TRBD2 (6 bases each). This CDR3 has 12 amino acids. CDR1 and CDR2 (germline): MNHNS, SASEGT. The V gene lost 8 bases and the J gene lost 5 bases, with 12 bases spanning the gap. DNA for the CDR3: TGTGCCAGCCATAGGGGGGCCGAGACCCAGTACTTC. Its translation: CASHRGAETQYF.

V and J are TRBV7-9 and TRBJ2-2, with TRBD2 matching over 8 bases. The germline CDR1 and CDR2 sequences are SEHNR and FQNEAQ (reference sequence). CDR3 length equals 16 residues. Germline trimming cut 0 bases from V and 6 bases from J; bases unmatched to any gene: 6. In nucleotides, the CDR3 is TGTGCCAGCAGCTTAGCAGCGGGAGTCGTCTCCGGGGAGCTGTTTTTT. Translated, it gives CASSLAAGVVSGELFF.

This clone was counted a few times. V gene TRBV29-1 combines with J gene TRBJ2-1, with 7 bases matching TRBD1. The CDR3 contains 12 residues. J was trimmed by 6 bases and V by 4 bases; bases with no gene match: 3. Germline CDR1 SQVTM, CDR2 ANQGSEA. CDR3 sequence reads: CSVVKGANEQFF. The CDR3 region has the DNA TGCAGCGTTGTGAAGGGGGCCAATGAGCAGTTCTTC.

This chain links TRBV27 with TRBJ2-7, with D maybe TRBD1 (6 bases). The length of the CDR3 is 17 residues. The V gene lost 7 bases and the J gene lost 0 bases, with 22 bases spanning the gap. In germline, CDR1 is MNHEY, CDR2 SMNVEV (reference sequence). CDR3 nucleotide sequence: TGTGCCAGCAACCCGGGACACGGATTCAGATACTCCTACGAGCAGTACTTC. Translated, it gives CASNPGHGFRYSYEQYF.

The J gene is TRBJ2-5, the V gene TRBV5-1; D gene unclear. Germline V lookup: CDR1 SGHRS, CDR2 YFSETQ. The ends were cut back, 4 bases at V and 1 base at J, with 11 bases in the middle. The CDR3 runs 14 residues. CDR3 nucleotide sequence: TGCGCCAGCAGCCCGAACCAGCCCCAAGAGACCCAGTACTTC. Translating it yields CASSPNQPQETQYF.

CDR3 loop: CASSSMGGGRVNEQFF. In nucleotides, the CDR3 is TGTGCCAGCAGTTCGATGGGGGGCGGGAGGGTCAATGAGCAGTTCTTC. The chain combines TRBV6-5 with TRBJ2-1; TRBD2 agrees at 9 bases. Germline V gene sequence: CDR1 MNHEY, CDR2 SVGAGI. This CDR3 has 16 residues. J lost 6 bases, V lost 4 bases, and 10 bases had no gene match.

The chain couples TRBV30 to TRBJ1-4, with 8 bases matching TRBD1. Looked up from germline, CDR1 is GTSNPN and CDR2 is SVGIG (reference sequence). This CDR3 has 16 amino acids. Trimming at V came to 2 bases and at J to 5 bases, leaving 10 bases not matched to a gene. This CDR3 is CAWSLPSGQGNEKLFF. Here the CDR3 DNA reads TGTGCCTGGAGTCTCCCGTCCGGACAGGGAAATGAAAAACTGTTTTTT.

This clone was recorded a few times. J is TRBJ1-1 and V is TRBV28; D not resolved. Trimming pared 3 bases from V and 5 bases from J, leaving 16 bases between. Germline CDR1 reads MDHEN; CDR2 reads SYDVKM. The CDR3 is made up of 15 amino acids. This CDR3 is CASSLVRGVGTEAFF. The DNA for the CDR3 is TGTGCCAGCAGTTTGGTTCGTGGGGTCGGGACTGAAGCTTTCTTT.

The chain links TRBV29-1 to TRBJ2-2, with 8 bases identical to TRBD2. Germline-derived CDR1 and CDR2 are SQVTM and ANQGSEA. The CDR3 consists of 14 residues. Losses at the gene ends were 4 bases for V and 3 bases for J; bases not matched to a gene: 4. The DNA for the CDR3 is TGCAGCGTTGTGGCGGGAGGTTACACCGGGGAGCTGTTTTTT. Protein product: CSVVAGGYTGELFF.

The chain recombines TRBV5-6 with TRBJ1-2, with 7 positions matching TRBD1. Germline V gives CDR1 SGHDT, CDR2 YYEEEE. V trimming: 4 bases; J trimming: 6 bases; junction bases outside the gene matches: 6. The length of the CDR3 is 13 residues. The CDR3: CASSGRGINGYTF. CDR3 coding DNA: TGTGCCAGCAGCGGCAGGGGGATTAATGGCTACACCTTC.

The chain employs TRBV5-1 and TRBJ2-6; 7 bases align to TRBD1. Germline CDR1 and CDR2: SGHRS and YFSETQ. V was pared by 3 bases and J by 2 bases, with 8 bases of the junction left unmatched. The CDR3 is 17 amino acids. The DNA for the CDR3 is TGCGCCAGCAGCTCCCTACCGAGGGGGCCTGGGGCCAACGTCCTGACTTTC. It yields the protein CASSSLPRGPGANVLTF.

The CDR3 sequence is CASSLTGTTEAFF. In DNA form, the CDR3 reads TGTGCCAGCAGCTTAACGGGGACCACTGAAGCTTTCTTT. The chain combines TRBV7-3 with TRBJ1-1, with D possibly matching TRBD1 (5 bases). The V end lost 0 bases, the J end lost 4 bases, and 6 bases lay between the germline ends. Germline assignment: CDR1 SGHTA and CDR2 FQGTGA. The CDR3 spans 13 residues.

This clone came up a few times. The chain recombines TRBV29-1 with TRBJ2-1, with 7 bases that match TRBD1. Trimming took 5 bases from V and 2 from J; bases not matched to a gene: 3. Germline-derived CDR1 and CDR2 are SQVTM and ANQGSEA. This CDR3 is built from 13 residues. CDR3 bases: TGCAGCGTTAGCGGACAGGCCTACAATGAGCAGTTCTTC. It translates to CSVSGQAYNEQFF.

This clone was counted between two and nine times. The chain employs TRBV2 and TRBJ1-5; D might be TRBD1 (6 bases). V lost 6 bases to trimming and J lost 6 bases, with 18 bases between them. Germline CDR1 reads SNHLY; CDR2 reads FYNNEI. There are 15 residues in the CDR3. CDR3 sequence reads: CASSLRDTGGQPQHF. The CDR3 DNA is TGTGCCAGCAGCCTACGGGACACCGGTGGTCAGCCCCAGCATTTT.